A selection of T cell receptor beta chains follows, all from one sample in a study of cytomegalovirus exposure and HLA in healthy donors. Assay used: immunoSEQ multiplex PCR; TCRdb lists only in-frame clones, some missing. Here the sample spans about 140,000 clones, approximately 87% being singletons. Sample: PBMCs. These TCRs come from a man in his forties in good health and CMV-seronegative. CDR3s leave out the opening cysteine and the closing phenylalanine or tryptophan. Each record gives: J gene, clone size, V gene, CDR3 protein. Where a row states a size, it is once, few, many or the class of an expanded clone; other rows omit it.

TRBJ1-3 | - | TRBV19 | ASSNLGGRGGNTIY
TRBJ1-1 | - | TRBV11-2 | ASSPGVVNTEAF
TRBJ2-7 | - | TRBV6-6 | ATLSRREAYEQY
TRBJ2-1 | - | TRBV6-5 | ASTTTSGRNEQF
TRBJ1-2 | - | TRBV19 | ASTKQGKDGYT
TRBJ1-1 | once | TRBV28 | ASTLGQGAFTEAF
TRBJ2-5 | - | TRBV7-8 | ASSLDPHRQETQY
TRBJ1-1 | once | TRBV27 | ASSTRQRGNTEAF
TRBJ2-7 | - | TRBV28 | ASSLVQGSYEQY
TRBJ1-1 | - | TRBV20-1 | SVNLNTEAF
TRBJ2-5 | - | TRBV19 | ASSSPTDRGETQY
TRBJ1-2 | - | TRBV27 | ASSPQGYGYT
TRBJ2-3 | - | TRBV16 | ASSQSSGDTQY
TRBJ2-5 | - | TRBV27 | ASSPRARETQY
TRBJ2-7 | - | TRBV28 | ASSLLGGTTGEQY
TRBJ1-5 | - | TRBV9 | ASSVKAGAVINQPQH
TRBJ2-5 | - | TRBV5-1 | ASIGTDGETQY
- | - | TRBV2 | ASRSGQGGTYEQY
TRBJ1-2 | - | TRBV7-3 | ASSLSRQGGGYT
TRBJ1-4 | once | TRBV6-1 | ASFGGTTNEKLF
TRBJ2-1 | few | TRBV20-1 | SATTSDEQF
TRBJ2-3 | few | TRBV7-3 | ASKVQRSTDTQY
TRBJ2-2 | - | TRBV30 | AWVPGGGAQVHGELF
TRBJ2-7 | - | TRBV6-6 | ASSYPGQGRDEQY
TRBJ2-5 | once | TRBV4-3 | ASSQAGGPETQY
TRBJ2-1 | - | TRBV4-2 | ASSQVLRAAYNEQF